The TCR beta chain described here comes from a study of blood T cell repertoires in COVID-19. Study-wide background: Acute and convalescent COVID-19 specimens originated in the United States, Italy and Spain. T cells, B-cell-depleted T cells, or PBMCs supplied cDNA or gDNA.

Study processing details: Nucleated cell number was recorded as an estimate derived from reference gene primer amplification. This table comes from immunoSEQ multiplex PCR, and its TCRdb copy is limited to in-frame clones, with some not included. That table gives V, J and clone size, and the DNA gave D and trimming. The sample contains 250,000 to 350,000 clones, roughly nine tenths of which appear only once. The CDR3 contains 16 residues. J gave up 7 bases and V 4 bases, and 11 bases lay outside the gene matches. The germline gives CDR1 PRHDT, CDR2 FYEKMQ (reference sequence). Input material: peripheral blood. The chain combines TRBV13 with TRBJ2-1, with 9 nucleotides matching TRBD2. The sequence was obtained from a woman aged 45-59 years who had recovered from COVID-19. The CDR3 reads CASSSYGLAGENEQFF. CDR3 bases: TGTGCCAGCAGCTCGTACGGATTAGCGGGAGAAAATGAGCAGTTCTTC.